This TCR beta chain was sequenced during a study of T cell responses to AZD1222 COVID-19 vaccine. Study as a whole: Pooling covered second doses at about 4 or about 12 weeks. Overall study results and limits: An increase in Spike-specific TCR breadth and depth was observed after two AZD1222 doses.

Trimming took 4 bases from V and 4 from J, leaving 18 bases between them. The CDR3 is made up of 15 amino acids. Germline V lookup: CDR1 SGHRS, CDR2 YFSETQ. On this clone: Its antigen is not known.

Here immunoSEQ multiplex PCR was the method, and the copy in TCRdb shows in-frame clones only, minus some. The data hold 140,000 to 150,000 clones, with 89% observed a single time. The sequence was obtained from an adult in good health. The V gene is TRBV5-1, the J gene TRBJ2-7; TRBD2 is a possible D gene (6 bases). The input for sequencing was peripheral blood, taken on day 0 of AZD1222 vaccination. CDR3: CASSPNSGSVYEQYF. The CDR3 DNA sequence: TGCGCCAGCAGCCCCAATTCCGGGAGTGTTTACGAGCAGTACTTC.